What follows are 14 T cell receptor beta chains derived from one specimen sequenced in a study of T cells in Graves' hyperthyroidism and ophthalmopathy. RNA transcripts were the template for amplifying TCR beta CDR3 regions. The study used the HTBI primer set for a first-round RT-PCR of the TCR CDR3. Each CDR3 protein is one row after TCRdb ran MiXCR on the multiplex PCR reads. The table has about 510,000 distinct CDR3 sequences, 40% to 50% seen once. The sequencing sample was made of peripheral blood or thyroid tissue (not recorded which). These receptor sequences come from an adult woman with Graves' disease, either hyperthyroidism or ophthalmopathy (not recorded which).

This clonotype was seen only once. The chain uses TRBV5-1 and TRBJ1-5, with D unclear. Trimming removed 2 bases from V and 4 bases from J, with 7 bases in between. The CDR3 runs to 13 residues. Germline V gene lookup returns CDR1 SGHRS and CDR2 YFSETQ. CDR3: CASSLWVNQPQHF. DNA of the CDR3: TGCGCCAGCAGCTTATGGGTGAATCAGCCCCAGCATTTT.

This clonotype showed up just a few times. The gene calls are TRBV6-5 and TRBJ2-7; D might be TRBD1 or TRBD2, each matching 6 bases. In germline, CDR1 is MNHEY, CDR2 SVGAGI. V gave up 7 bases and J gave up 0 bases, with 16 bases separating them. The CDR3 runs 15 residues. The CDR3 loop is CASNEGGSTSYEQYF. The CDR3 DNA reads as TGTGCCAGCAACGAAGGGGGGAGTACCTCCTACGAGCAGTACTTC.

This chain connects TRBV2 to TRBJ2-5; D unresolved. Per germline, CDR1 SNHLY and CDR2 FYNNEI. This CDR3 region has 12 residues. Trimming took 5 bases from V and 4 from J, leaving 8 bases between them. CDR3 residues: CASSQIRETQYF. The CDR3 DNA is TGTGCCAGCAGTCAAATCAGAGAGACCCAGTACTTC.

In its sample, this clonotype was seen once. The V and J genes are TRBV12-3 or TRBV12-4 and TRBJ2-5, with D possibly TRBD2 on 5 matching bases. The CDR3 is 13 residues long. V lost 5 bases to trimming and J lost 9 bases, with 16 bases between them. The CDR3: CASSPSGAGAQYF. In DNA, the CDR3 is TGTGCCAGCAGTCCCAGCGGAGCCGGGGCCCAGTACTTC.

This clonotype has just one count. This may be a read error, as it is one base from a much larger clone. The rearrangement links TRBV9 to TRBJ2-7; D ambiguous. CDR1 and CDR2 from the germline V gene are SGDLS and YYNGEE. The CDR3 covers 14 residues. The CDR3 nucleotides are TGTGCCAGCAGCGTAGGTCCCTACTCCTACGAGCGGTACTTC. Protein product: CASSVGPYSYERYF.

V gene TRBV20-1 combines with J gene TRBJ2-5, with 7 nucleotides matching TRBD2. The CDR3 is made up of 15 amino acids. In germline, CDR1 is DFQATT, CDR2 SNEGSKA (reference sequence). V dropped 6 bases and J dropped 5; count of bases not matched to a gene: 15. CDR3 coding DNA: TGCAGTGCCCCTTGGTTTGGGAGGGCCGAGGAGACCCAGTACTTC. As protein: CSAPWFGRAEETQYF.

This chain uses TRBV7-9 with TRBJ2-7, with D perhaps TRBD1 (6 bases). V was pared by 5 bases and J by 3 bases, with 11 bases between. The V gene's germline CDR1 is SEHNR and CDR2 FQNEAQ (reference sequence). The CDR3 has 13 residues. The CDR3 DNA follows: TGTGCCAGCAGCCATGGGACAAACTACGAGCAGTACTTC. It is translated as CASSHGTNYEQYF.

There are a few counts of this clonotype. This chain connects TRBV12-3 or TRBV12-4 to TRBJ2-7, with a tentative D call TRBD1 (7 bases). V was clipped by 6 bases and J by 2 bases, with 20 bases between them. The length of the CDR3 is 16 residues. CDR3 in amino acids: CASSLFGSGGTYEQYF. The CDR3, as DNA: TGTGCCAGCAGCTTGTTCGGTTCAGGGGGGACCTACGAGCAGTACTTC.

This clonotype has a count of ten or more. This chain joins TRBV7-9 and TRBJ2-7, with 9 bases aligning to TRBD1. Germline CDR1 SEHNR, CDR2 FQNEAQ (reference sequence). Trimming removed 5 bases from V and 6 bases from J; junction bases left unmatched: 8. The CDR3 totals 14 residues. CDR3 coding DNA: TGTGCCAGCAGCACCGGGACAGGGTTGGTCGAGCAGTACTTC. Amino acids: CASSTGTGLVEQYF.

This clonotype was seen many times. V is TRBV7-8 and J is TRBJ2-7; D unclear. Germline V lookup: CDR1 SGHVS, CDR2 FQNEAQ. Between the trimmed V and J ends, which lost 1 base and 1 base, there was a span of 14 bases. The CDR3 loop spans 16 amino acids. CDR3 in amino acids: CASSLVRSIGSYEQYF. The CDR3 DNA is TGTGCCAGCAGCTTAGTCAGGTCTATAGGGTCCTACGAGCAGTACTTC.

V gene TRBV24-1 combines with J gene TRBJ2-7, with 7 nucleotides matching TRBD2. CDR3 size: 14 residues. The V and J ends lost 6 bases and 7 bases, in that order; junction bases with no gene match: 11. Looked up from germline, CDR1 is KGHDR and CDR2 is SFDVKD. In DNA, the CDR3 is TGTGCCACCAGTCATGGGGCGGGAGTTGGTGAGCAGTACTTC. It codes for CATSHGAGVGEQYF.

This clonotype was counted ten times or more. The V and J genes are TRBV7-2 and TRBJ2-7; D unclear. Trimming removed 2 bases from V and 2 bases from J, with 10 bases in between. The germline CDR1 and CDR2 sequences are SGHTA and FQGNSA. This CDR3 spans 14 amino acids. Written as DNA, the CDR3 is TGTGCCAGCAGCTTATATCGGAATACCTACGAGCAGTACTTC. As protein: CASSLYRNTYEQYF.

This clonotype was counted ten times or more. J is TRBJ2-7 and V is TRBV5-1, with TRBD1 identical over 8 bases. CDR3 length: 16 residues. V was pared by 0 bases and J by 1 base, with 6 bases of the junction left unmatched. Germline CDR1 SGHRS, CDR2 YFSETQ. The CDR3 region has the DNA TGCGCCAGCAGCTTGGGAAGCCAGGGGGCTTCCTACGAGCAGTACTTC. Protein: CASSLGSQGASYEQYF.

V and J are TRBV7-2 and TRBJ2-2; D gene ambiguous. Germline CDR1 SGHTA, CDR2 FQGNSA. The germline V and J ends were trimmed by 5 bases and 4 bases, with 17 bases remaining between them. This CDR3 is built from 16 residues. Here the CDR3 DNA reads TGTGCCAGCAGCCGGAAGGCCCGGAGAACCACCGGGGAGCTGTTTTTT. It encodes CASSRKARRTTGELFF.